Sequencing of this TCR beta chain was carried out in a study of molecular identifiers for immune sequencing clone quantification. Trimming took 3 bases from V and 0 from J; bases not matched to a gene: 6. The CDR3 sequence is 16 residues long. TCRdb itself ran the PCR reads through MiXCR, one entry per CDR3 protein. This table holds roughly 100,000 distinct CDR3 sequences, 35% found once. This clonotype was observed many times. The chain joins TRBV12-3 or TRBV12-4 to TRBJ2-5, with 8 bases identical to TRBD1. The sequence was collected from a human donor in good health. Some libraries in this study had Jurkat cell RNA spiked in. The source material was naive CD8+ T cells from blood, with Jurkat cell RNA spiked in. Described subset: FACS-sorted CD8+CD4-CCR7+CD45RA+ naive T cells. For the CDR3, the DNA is TGTGCCAGCAGTTTCCTGGACAGGGCGTACCAAGAGACCCAGTACTTC. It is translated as CASSFLDRAYQETQYF.